This record concerns one T cell receptor (beta chain) sequence. Its antigen is not known. This CDR3 region has 13 residues. Per germline, CDR1 KGHSH and CDR2 LQKENI. V lost 3 bases and J lost 0, with 5 bases in between. The data belong to a study of cytomegalovirus exposure and HLA in healthy donors. Primers: 60 Vbeta forward and 13 Jbeta reverse. Only in-frame clones appear in the TCRdb table, and some are missing; sequencing was by immunoSEQ multiplex PCR. The table shows 200,000 to 250,000 clones, with almost 85% occurring only once. Study-level results: The authors reported that TCR beta sequences could predict HLA-A and HLA-B alleles. These predictions were accurate for most subjects in the first cohort.

The TCR was taken from a woman aged 40 to 50 in good health and CMV-seronegative. The chain links TRBV18 to TRBJ2-5; D not certain. The specimen sequenced was PBMCs. The CDR3 reads CASSPMYQETQYF. The DNA for the CDR3 is TGTGCCAGCTCACCCATGTACCAAGAGACCCAGTACTTC.